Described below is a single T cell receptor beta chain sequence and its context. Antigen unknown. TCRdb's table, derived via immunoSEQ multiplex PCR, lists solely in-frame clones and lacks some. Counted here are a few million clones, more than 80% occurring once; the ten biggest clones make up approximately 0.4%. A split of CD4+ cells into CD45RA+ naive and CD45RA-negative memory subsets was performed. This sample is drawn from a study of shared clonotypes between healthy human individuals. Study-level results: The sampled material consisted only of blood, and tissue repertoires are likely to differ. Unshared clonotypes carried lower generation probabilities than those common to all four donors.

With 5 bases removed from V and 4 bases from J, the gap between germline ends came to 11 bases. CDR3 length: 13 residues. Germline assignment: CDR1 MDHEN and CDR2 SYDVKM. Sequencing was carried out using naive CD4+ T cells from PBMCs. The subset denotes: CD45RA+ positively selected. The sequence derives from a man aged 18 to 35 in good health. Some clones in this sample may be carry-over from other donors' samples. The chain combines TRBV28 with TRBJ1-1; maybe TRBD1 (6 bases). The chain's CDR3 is CASSTGRGTEAFF. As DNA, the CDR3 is TGTGCCAGCAGTACAGGGAGAGGCACTGAAGCTTTCTTT.